This T cell receptor (beta chain) appears in the sequencing data of a study of T-cell reconstitution after alpha-beta-depleted transplantation in children. With respect to this clonotype: Its target is not known.

V lost 0 bases, J lost 7 bases, and 22 bases lay in between. The CDR3 sequence is 18 residues long. CDR1 and CDR2 from the germline V gene are LGHNA and YSLEER. General study points: Expanded clones from the graft, numbering several hundred, reportedly supplied alpha-beta T cells about two months after transplant.

The TCRbeta library incorporated unique molecular identifiers. TCRdb processed the PCR reads anew with MiXCR; each CDR3 protein has one entry. Of around 450,000 distinct CDR3 sequences in the sample, roughly a tenth were seen once. The TCR sequence derives from a child aged 2-15 years with inherited bone marrow failure, due to receive a stem cell transplant. V is TRBV4-3 and J is TRBJ2-1, with D possibly being TRBD2 (6 bases). The sample was PBMCs, taken before TCRalphabeta/CD19-depleted stem cell transplant. As DNA, the CDR3 is TGCGCCAGCAGCCAAGAACCAGCGGGCCACCGGTGGAGGAATGAGCAGTTCTTC. Encoded protein: CASSQEPAGHRWRNEQFF.